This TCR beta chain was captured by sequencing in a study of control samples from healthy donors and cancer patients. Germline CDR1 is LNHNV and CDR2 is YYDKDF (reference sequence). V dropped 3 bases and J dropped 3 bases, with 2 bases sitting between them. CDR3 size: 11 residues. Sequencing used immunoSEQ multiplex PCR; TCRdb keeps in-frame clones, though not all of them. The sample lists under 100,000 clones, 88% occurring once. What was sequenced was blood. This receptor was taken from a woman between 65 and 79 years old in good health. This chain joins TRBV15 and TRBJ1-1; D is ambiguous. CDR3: CATSSDTEAFF. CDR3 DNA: TGTGCCACCAGCAGCGACACTGAAGCTTTCTTT.